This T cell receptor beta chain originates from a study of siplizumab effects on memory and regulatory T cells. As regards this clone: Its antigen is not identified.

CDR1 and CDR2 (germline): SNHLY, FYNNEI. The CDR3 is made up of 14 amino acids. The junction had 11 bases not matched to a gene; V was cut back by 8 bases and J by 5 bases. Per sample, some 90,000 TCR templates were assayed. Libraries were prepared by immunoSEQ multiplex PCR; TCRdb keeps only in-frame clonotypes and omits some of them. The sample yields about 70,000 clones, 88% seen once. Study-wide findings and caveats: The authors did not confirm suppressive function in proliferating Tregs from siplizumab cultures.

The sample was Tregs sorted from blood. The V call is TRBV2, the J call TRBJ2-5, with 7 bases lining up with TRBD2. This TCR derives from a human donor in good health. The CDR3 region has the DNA TGTGCCAGCTCCGGGGGAGGGCGAAAGGAGACCCAGTACTTC. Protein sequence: CASSGGGRKETQYF.